The clone carrying this T cell receptor beta chain appeared many times. Its antigen is unknown. The data are from a study of regulatory T cells in long-lasting Graves disease. Study-wide findings and caveats: Blood alone, not thyroid tissue, was studied.

CDR3 size: 15 residues. Trimming at V came to 4 bases and at J to 8 bases, leaving 6 bases not matched to a gene. Looked up from germline, CDR1 is KGHSH and CDR2 is LQKENI. Libraries of TCR beta came from iRepertoire HTBI primers plus Arm-PCR of CDR3 regions. TCRdb re-called the multiplex PCR reads with MiXCR, one entry per CDR3 protein. The repertoire consists of 200,000 to 300,000 distinct CDR3 sequences, with over 20% occurring once and the leading ten covering approximately 15%. Time point meaning: newly diagnosed GD, antithyroid drugs for less than 3 months. The TCR library was prepared using RNA isolated from PBMCs.

The TCR originated in a female donor with Graves disease. This chain links TRBV18 with TRBJ2-1; 12 bases are a match to TRBD2. Sequences were derived from peripheral blood mononuclear cells (PBMCs), sampled at new diagnosis, from a patient treated with antithyroid drugs. The CDR3, as DNA: TGTGCCAGCTCACGGACGACTAGCGGGAGCGATGAGCAGTTCTTC. Encoded protein: CASSRTTSGSDEQFF.